The next 27 T cell receptor beta chains were all read from a single sample in a study of blood T cells in healthy people across ages. PCR was performed a second time for about 7 to 12 cycles using a sample-barcoded 5' primer and a J-beta primer mix. Each CDR3 protein gets one entry after TCRdb re-called the 5' RACE reads with MiXCR. The repertoire includes 780,000 or so distinct CDR3 sequences, approximately 55% of them detected once, and under 50% sits in the top ten. Sequenced input: blood. These receptors all come from an older man in good health.

The chain is built from TRBV10-3 and TRBJ2-1; 8 nucleotides agree with TRBD2. Germline-derived CDR1 and CDR2 are ENHRY and SYGVKD. The length of the CDR3 is 15 residues. V gave up 6 bases and J gave up 0 bases; unmatched junction bases: 4. CDR3 coding DNA: TGTGCCATCAGAACTAGCGGAGGCTCCTACAATGAGCAGTTCTTC. Its protein is CAIRTSGGSYNEQFF.

J is TRBJ2-1 and V is TRBV4-2; tentatively, D is TRBD1 or TRBD2 (5 bases each). Trimming shortened V by 1 base and J by 9 bases, and 19 bases separated the two germline ends. CDR1 LGHNA and CDR2 YNFKEQ come from the germline V gene. The CDR3 extends over 16 amino acids. Here the CDR3 reads CASSQGGTGGYAEQFF. DNA for the CDR3: TGTGCCAGCAGCCAAGGTGGGACCGGCGGTTACGCTGAGCAGTTCTTC.

The chain links TRBV6-5 to TRBJ2-4, with 7 positions matching TRBD2. The end of the DNA fits TRBJ2-7 better, so the J call may be wrong. Germline-derived CDR1 and CDR2 are MNHEY and SVGAGI. This CDR3 has 13 residues. The CDR3 region has the DNA TGTGCCAGCAGCCCCGGCGGGGGAAGCGAGCAGTACTTC. The encoded protein is CASSPGGGSEQYF.

The J gene is TRBJ2-1, the V gene TRBV25-1; TRBD2 matches 12 bases. The CDR3 runs to 16 residues. Per germline, CDR1 MGHDK and CDR2 SYGVNS. The J segment lost 7 bases and the V segment lost 1 base, leaving 5 bases of the junction unmatched. CDR3 in amino acids: CASSEWPSGGVNEQFF. In DNA, the CDR3 is TGTGCCAGCAGTGAATGGCCTAGCGGGGGGGTTAATGAGCAGTTCTTC.

This clonotype was detected a few times. The chain employs TRBV5-1 and TRBJ2-7; tentative D call: TRBD1 (5 bases). V lost 4 bases and J lost 7, with 24 bases in between. The CDR3 is 16 amino acids. Looked up from germline, CDR1 is SGHRS and CDR2 is YFSETQ. DNA of the CDR3: TGCGCCAGCAGCGCTATCTTGGCAGGGTCGAGGAATGAGCAGTACTTC. Its protein product is CASSAILAGSRNEQYF. Full variable domain (missing parts from reference TRBV5-1 and TRBJ2-7): KAGVTQTPRYLIKTRGQQVTLSCSPISGHRSVSWYQQTPGQGLQFLFEYFSETQRNKGNFPGRFSGRQFSNSRSEMNVSTLELGDSALYLCASSAILAGSRNEQYFGPGTRLTVT.

J is TRBJ2-1 and V is TRBV7-9; 9 bases align to TRBD1. The length of the CDR3 is 14 residues. V shed 6 bases and J 5 bases; nucleotides not matched to a gene: 5. From germline, CDR1 is SEHNR and CDR2 FQNEAQ (reference sequence). As DNA, the CDR3 is TGTGCCAGCAGGCGCGGGGACAGGGACAATGAGCAGTTCTTC. Its translation is CASRRGDRDNEQFF.

The chain combines TRBV3-1 with TRBJ1-4; a possible D gene is TRBD1 (6 bases). The CDR3 is 15 amino acids. Germline assignment: CDR1 LGHDT and CDR2 YNNKEL (reference sequence). The V end was cut by 2 bases, the J end by 4 bases, with 11 bases between. The CDR3 here is CASSQFGGLNEKLFF. DNA for the CDR3: TGTGCCAGCAGCCAATTCGGGGGCCTTAATGAAAAACTGTTTTTT.

The V call is TRBV10-3, the J call TRBJ2-3; 7 bases agree with TRBD1. This CDR3 comprises 14 residues. After removal of 4 bases from V and 8 bases from J, the junction contained 9 bases not matched to a gene. Germline V lookup: CDR1 ENHRY, CDR2 SYGVKD. CDR3 DNA: TGTGCCATCAGTGGGGACCAAGGACAGGTTACGCAGTATTTT. Residues: CAISGDQGQVTQYF.

The V call is TRBV10-3, the J call TRBJ1-2; D may be TRBD1 (6 bases). The CDR3 sequence is 11 residues long. The germline V gene has CDR1 ENHRY and CDR2 SYGVKD. V lost 7 bases, J lost 10 bases, and 13 bases lay in between. CDR3 nucleotide sequence: TGTGCCATCATGGCAGGGGTTATCTACACCTTC. Its protein is CAIMAGVIYTF.

The rearrangement uses TRBV7-3 and TRBJ2-2, with TRBD1 matching over 12 bases. Germline V CDR1 and CDR2: SGHTA, FQGTGA. This CDR3 has 21 amino acids. The junction had 21 bases not matched to a gene; V was cut back by 5 bases and J by 5 bases. The CDR3 protein is CASSPSGIRSGQGARTGELFF. In DNA form, the CDR3 reads TGTGCCAGCAGCCCTAGTGGTATTCGGTCGGGACAGGGGGCGCGGACCGGGGAGCTGTTTTTT.

V is TRBV19 and J is TRBJ1-6; 9 positions agree with TRBD1. Looked up from germline, CDR1 is LNHDA and CDR2 is SQIVND (reference sequence). J lost 8 bases, V lost 7 bases, and 9 bases had no gene match. The CDR3 has 15 residues. The CDR3 sequence: CASTDPGQGYSPLHF. The CDR3 DNA reads as TGTGCCAGTACCGACCCGGGACAGGGTTATTCACCCCTCCACTTT.

V usage is TRBV5-1 and J usage is TRBJ1-1, with 9 nucleotides matching TRBD1. J lost 0 bases, V lost 5 bases, and 5 bases had no gene match. CDR1 is SGHRS, CDR2 YFSETQ, per germline. This CDR3 is 15 amino acids long. CDR3 DNA sequence: TGCGCCAGCAGGATACAGGGGGCGGTGAACACTGAAGCTTTCTTT. This encodes CASRIQGAVNTEAFF.

The chain employs TRBV20-1 and TRBJ2-7; unclear D gene. This CDR3 has 13 amino acids. CDR1 and CDR2 (germline): DFQATT, SNEGSKA (reference sequence). V was clipped by 5 bases and J by 0 bases, with 11 bases between them. The CDR3 DNA reads TGCAGTGCTCGACGGTGGAGCTCCTACGAGCAGTACTTC. Encoded protein: CSARRWSSYEQYF.

This chain's CDR3 is CASSVGARGSCEQYF. For the CDR3, the DNA is TGTGCCAGCAGCGTAGGAGCACGCGGGTCTTGCGAGCAGTACTTC. V usage is TRBV9 and J usage is TRBJ2-7; possible D gene TRBD2, 5 bases. CDR3 length equals 15 residues. Germline CDR1 reads SGDLS; CDR2 reads YYNGEE. Between the trimmed V and J ends, which lost 0 bases and 6 bases, there was a span of 16 bases.

The V call is TRBV2, the J call TRBJ1-6; 9 bases agree with TRBD1. Germline V gene sequence: CDR1 SNHLY, CDR2 FYNNEI. CDR3 length: 15 residues. Germline trimming cut 6 bases from V and 9 bases from J; bases unmatched to any gene: 9. For the CDR3, the DNA is TGTGCCAGCAGCGCTTGGGACAGGGCTGGTTCACCCCTCCACTTT. Translating gives CASSAWDRAGSPLHF.

The chain recombines TRBV20-1 with TRBJ1-1, with D possibly being TRBD1 (5 bases). Looked up from germline, CDR1 is DFQATT and CDR2 is SNEGSKA (reference sequence). The V and J ends lost 3 bases and 1 base respectively, with 12 bases between them. The CDR3 contains 14 residues. The DNA of the CDR3 is TGCAGTGCTAGGAGCAACAGGCCGAACACTGAAGCTTTCTTT. This translates into CSARSNRPNTEAFF.

The gene calls are TRBV6-6 and TRBJ2-7, with a weak D call TRBD2 (6 bases). Germline lookup yields CDR1 MNHNY and CDR2 SVGAGI (reference sequence). The CDR3 covers 14 residues. Trimming left V 6 bases short and J 1 base short, with 13 bases between. CDR3 DNA sequence: TGTGCCAGCAGAACCTCGGGGGTATCCTACGAGCAGTACTTC. This sequence encodes CASRTSGVSYEQYF.

This clonotype was counted between two and nine times. The chain links TRBV24-1 to TRBJ2-5; 7 bases line up with TRBD1. V dropped 1 base and J dropped 2; count of bases not matched to a gene: 6. CDR1 and CDR2 from the germline V gene are KGHDR and SFDVKD. The CDR3 spans 16 residues. CDR3 region: CATSDFSRTGQETQYF. CDR3 nucleotide sequence: TGTGCCACCAGTGATTTTTCTCGGACAGGACAAGAGACCCAGTACTTC.

The rearrangement uses TRBV11-2 and TRBJ2-7; no reliable D call. V was cut by 5 bases and J by 3 bases, with 14 bases left in between. Per the germline V gene, CDR1 is SGHAT and CDR2 is FQNNGV. The CDR3 runs 14 residues. Here the CDR3 DNA reads TGTGCCAGCAGCGTAGTTCTGGTGAGCTACGAGCAGTACTTC. Its protein is CASSVVLVSYEQYF.

The rearrangement links TRBV6-6 to TRBJ2-7, with TRBD1 matching over 8 bases. V gave up 6 bases and J gave up 3 bases; unmatched junction bases: 7. The CDR3 is 14 amino acids. Per germline, CDR1 MNHNY and CDR2 SVGAGI (reference sequence). The CDR3 reads CASRPGQGFYEQYF. For the CDR3, the DNA is TGTGCCAGCAGACCCGGACAGGGATTCTACGAGCAGTACTTC.

V gene TRBV7-3 combines with J gene TRBJ2-7; TRBD2 matches 8 bases. V shed 2 bases and J 6 bases; nucleotides not matched to a gene: 9. Looked up from germline, CDR1 is SGHTA and CDR2 is FQGTGA. The CDR3 extends over 15 amino acids. In DNA form, the CDR3 reads TGTGCCAGCAGCTTACGGGCCGGGAGGGAAATCGAGCAGTACTTC. Translation: CASSLRAGREIEQYF. The full variable domain, its missing parts supplied by reference TRBV7-3 and TRBJ2-7, is GAGVSQTPSNKVTEKGKYVELRCDPISGHTALYWYRQSLGQGPEFLIYFQGTGAADDSGLPNDRFFAVRPEGSVSTLKIQRTERGDSAVYLCASSLRAGREIEQYFGPGTRLTVT.

V usage is TRBV25-1 and J usage is TRBJ1-4, with D perhaps matching TRBD1 (6 bases). Trimming removed 6 bases from V and 3 bases from J, with 8 bases in between. Per germline, CDR1 MGHDK and CDR2 SYGVNS. This CDR3 region has 13 residues. CDR3 sequence: CASRRGSNEKLFF. CDR3 DNA: TGTGCCAGCAGGAGGGGGTCTAATGAAAAACTGTTTTTT.

In its sample, this clonotype was seen a few times. The genes are TRBV20-1 and TRBJ2-7; TRBD2 matches 8 bases. The CDR3 is 15 amino acids. Germline trimming cut 2 bases from V and 6 bases from J; bases unmatched to any gene: 12. The germline gives CDR1 DFQATT, CDR2 SNEGSKA (reference sequence). CDR3 sequence: CSARRPTSEGPEQYF. The CDR3 DNA reads as TGCAGTGCTAGACGCCCGACTAGCGAGGGCCCCGAGCAGTACTTC.

In this sample, this clonotype turned up a few times. The chain combines TRBV12-3 or TRBV12-4 with TRBJ2-3; no clear D gene. CDR3 length equals 15 residues. Trimming took 5 bases from V and 1 from J, leaving 13 bases between them. For the CDR3, the DNA is TGTGCCAGCAGTATAACCGGGTCGCGCACAGATACGCAGTATTTT. This gives the protein CASSITGSRTDTQYF.

The chain combines TRBV5-1 with TRBJ2-7; 15 nucleotides agree with TRBD2. CDR3 length equals 15 residues. CDR1 is SGHRS, CDR2 YFSETQ, per germline. Losses at the gene ends were 4 bases for V and 6 bases for J; bases not matched to a gene: 5. Here the CDR3 reads CASSAGLAGGSEQYF. As DNA, the CDR3 is TGCGCCAGCAGCGCCGGACTAGCGGGAGGGTCCGAGCAGTACTTC.

The V call is TRBV3-1, the J call TRBJ1-2; TRBD1 might be the D (5 bases). With 4 bases removed from V and 4 bases from J, the gap between germline ends came to 16 bases. CDR1 LGHDT and CDR2 YNNKEL come from the germline V gene (reference sequence). The length of the CDR3 is 15 residues. CDR3 nucleotide sequence: TGTGCCAGCAGCCCCAGCGAGGGGCCCGGCTATGGCTACACCTTC. Its translation is CASSPSEGPGYGYTF.

The J gene is TRBJ2-3, the V gene TRBV10-1; TRBD1 aligns across 7 bases. The germline gives CDR1 WNHNN, CDR2 SYGVQD (reference sequence). Losses at the gene ends were 3 bases for V and 14 bases for J; bases not matched to a gene: 17. This CDR3 has 15 amino acids. DNA for the CDR3: TGCGCCAGCAGTGACGGGCAGGGGGACCGCAGAGACGCGTATTTT. This translates into CASSDGQGDRRDAYF.